This T cell receptor beta chain comes out of a study of identical twins. The sample holds many counts of this clonotype. TCRdb redid the calling of the 5' RACE reads with MiXCR, one entry per CDR3 protein. The sample yields around 960,000 distinct CDR3 sequences, over 9% seen once. This CDR3 has 13 residues. V gave up 5 bases and J gave up 9 bases; unmatched junction bases: 4. CDR1 MGHRA and CDR2 YSYEKL come from the germline V gene. This same sample was also part of a study on yellow fever vaccine responses in identical twins.

The receptor was isolated from a young woman in good health. The chain joins TRBV4-1 to TRBJ2-1; 10 nucleotides agree with TRBD2. Sequencing input: PBMCs. Here the CDR3 reads CASSLIAGGEQFF. The CDR3, as DNA: TGCGCCAGCAGCTTAATAGCGGGAGGTGAGCAGTTCTTC.